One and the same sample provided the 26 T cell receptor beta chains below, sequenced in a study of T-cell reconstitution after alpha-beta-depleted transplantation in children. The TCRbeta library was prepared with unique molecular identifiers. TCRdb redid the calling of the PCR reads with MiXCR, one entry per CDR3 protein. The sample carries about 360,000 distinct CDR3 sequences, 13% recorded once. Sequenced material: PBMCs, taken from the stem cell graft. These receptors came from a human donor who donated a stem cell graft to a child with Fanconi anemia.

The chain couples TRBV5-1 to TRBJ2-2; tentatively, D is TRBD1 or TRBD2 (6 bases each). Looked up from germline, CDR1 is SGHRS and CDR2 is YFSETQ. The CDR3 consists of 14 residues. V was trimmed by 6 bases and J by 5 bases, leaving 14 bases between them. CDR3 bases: TGCGCCAGCACCCGCTCGGGGGCGACCGGGGAGCTGTTTTTT. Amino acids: CASTRSGATGELFF.

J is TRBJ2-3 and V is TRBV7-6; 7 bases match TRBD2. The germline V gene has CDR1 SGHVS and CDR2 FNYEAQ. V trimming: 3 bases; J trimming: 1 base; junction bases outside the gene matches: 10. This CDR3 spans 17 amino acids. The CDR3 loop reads CASSLGGSQDRTDTQYF. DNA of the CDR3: TGTGCCAGCAGCTTGGGGGGGTCGCAGGATCGCACAGATACGCAGTATTTT.

This CDR3 is CAFSLSVPRISSGANVLTF. In DNA, the CDR3 is TGTGCCTTCAGTTTATCTGTCCCAAGGATCTCCTCTGGGGCCAACGTCCTGACTTTC. This rearrangement joins TRBV2 to TRBJ2-6; D is unclear. The CDR3 has 19 residues. Germline CDR1 is SNHLY and CDR2 is FYNNEI. V was pared by 11 bases and J by 0 bases, with 26 bases between.

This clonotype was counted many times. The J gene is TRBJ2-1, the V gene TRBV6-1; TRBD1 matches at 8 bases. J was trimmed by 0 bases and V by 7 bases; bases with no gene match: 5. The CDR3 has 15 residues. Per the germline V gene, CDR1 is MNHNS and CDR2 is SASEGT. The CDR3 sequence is CASTPDRASYNEQFF. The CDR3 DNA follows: TGTGCCAGCACTCCGGACAGGGCCTCCTACAATGAGCAGTTCTTC.

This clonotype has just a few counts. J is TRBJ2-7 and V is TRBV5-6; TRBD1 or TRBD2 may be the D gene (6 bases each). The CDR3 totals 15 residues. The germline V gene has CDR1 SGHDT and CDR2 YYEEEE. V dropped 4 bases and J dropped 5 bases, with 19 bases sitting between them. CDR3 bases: TGTGCCAGCAGCCCCGGGGGCGGAACGGGCCACGAGCAGTACTTC. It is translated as CASSPGGGTGHEQYF.

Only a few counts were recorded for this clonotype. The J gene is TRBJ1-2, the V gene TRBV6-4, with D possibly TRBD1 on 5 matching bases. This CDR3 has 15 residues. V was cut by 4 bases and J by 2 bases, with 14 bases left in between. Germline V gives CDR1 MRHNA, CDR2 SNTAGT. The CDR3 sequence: CASSVGDGGNYGYTF. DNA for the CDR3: TGTGCCAGCAGTGTTGGGGACGGAGGAAACTATGGCTACACCTTC.

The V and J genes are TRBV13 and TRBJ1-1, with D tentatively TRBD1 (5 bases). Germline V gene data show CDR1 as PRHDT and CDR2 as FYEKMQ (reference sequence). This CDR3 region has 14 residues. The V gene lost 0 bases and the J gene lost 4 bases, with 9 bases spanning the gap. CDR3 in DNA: TGTGCCAGCAGCTTAGGCTGGGGGAGCACTGAAGCTTTCTTT. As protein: CASSLGWGSTEAFF.

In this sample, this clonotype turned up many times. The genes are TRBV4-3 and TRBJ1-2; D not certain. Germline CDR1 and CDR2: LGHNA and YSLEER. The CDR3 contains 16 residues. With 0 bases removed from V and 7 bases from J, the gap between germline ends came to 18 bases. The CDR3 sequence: CASSQDTGDNVGGYTF. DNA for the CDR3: TGCGCCAGCAGCCAAGATACGGGTGACAATGTGGGTGGCTACACCTTC.

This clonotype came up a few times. CDR3 in DNA: TGTGCCAGCAGCCAAGACTTGATCGCAGATACGCAGTATTTT. It encodes CASSQDLIADTQYF. The gene calls are TRBV3-1 and TRBJ2-3, with D hard to call. This CDR3 spans 14 amino acids. V was pared by 0 bases and J by 4 bases, with 8 bases between. Germline loops: CDR1 LGHDT, CDR2 YNNKEL (reference sequence).

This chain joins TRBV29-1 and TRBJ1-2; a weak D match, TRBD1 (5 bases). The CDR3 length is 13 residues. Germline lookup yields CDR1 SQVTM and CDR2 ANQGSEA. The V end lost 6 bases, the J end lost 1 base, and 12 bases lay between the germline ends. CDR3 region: CSVAQGSNYGYTF. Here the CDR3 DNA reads TGCAGCGTAGCCCAGGGAAGTAACTATGGCTACACCTTC.

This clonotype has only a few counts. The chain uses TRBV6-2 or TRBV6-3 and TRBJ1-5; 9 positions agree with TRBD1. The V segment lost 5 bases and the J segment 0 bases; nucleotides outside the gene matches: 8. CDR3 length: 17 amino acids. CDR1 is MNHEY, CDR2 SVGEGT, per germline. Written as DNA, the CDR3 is TGTGCCAGCAGTCTACCGATACAGGGGGCTAGCAATCAGCCCCAGCATTTT. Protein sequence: CASSLPIQGASNQPQHF.

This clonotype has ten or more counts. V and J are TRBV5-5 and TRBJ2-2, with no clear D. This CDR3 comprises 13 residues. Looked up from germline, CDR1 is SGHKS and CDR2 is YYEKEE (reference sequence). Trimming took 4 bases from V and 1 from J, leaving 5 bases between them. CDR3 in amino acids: CASSKGNTGELFF. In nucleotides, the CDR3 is TGTGCCAGCAGCAAAGGGAACACCGGGGAGCTGTTTTTT.

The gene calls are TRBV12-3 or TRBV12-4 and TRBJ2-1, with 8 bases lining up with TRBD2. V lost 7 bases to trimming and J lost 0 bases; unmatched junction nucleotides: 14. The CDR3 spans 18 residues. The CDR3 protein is CASTTGSGATPSYNEQFF. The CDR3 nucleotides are TGTGCCAGCACGACCGGTAGCGGGGCTACACCCTCCTACAATGAGCAGTTCTTC.

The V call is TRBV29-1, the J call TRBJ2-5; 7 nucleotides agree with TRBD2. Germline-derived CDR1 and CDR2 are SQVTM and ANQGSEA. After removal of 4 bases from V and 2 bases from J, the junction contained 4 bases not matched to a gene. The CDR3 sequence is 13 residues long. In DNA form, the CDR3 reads TGCAGCGTTGCCAGCGGGGTTCAAGAGACCCAGTACTTC. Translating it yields CSVASGVQETQYF.

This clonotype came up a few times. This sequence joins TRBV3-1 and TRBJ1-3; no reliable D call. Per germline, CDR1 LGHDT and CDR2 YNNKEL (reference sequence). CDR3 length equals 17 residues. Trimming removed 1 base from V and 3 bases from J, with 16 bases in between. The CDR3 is CASSQGEARLNGNTIYF. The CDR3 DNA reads TGTGCCAGCAGCCAAGGGGAGGCGAGACTCAATGGAAACACCATATATTTT.

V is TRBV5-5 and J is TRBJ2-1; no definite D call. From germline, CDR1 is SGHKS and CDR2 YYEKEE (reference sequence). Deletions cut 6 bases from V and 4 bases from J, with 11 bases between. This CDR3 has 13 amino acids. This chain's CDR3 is CASTETAYNEQFF. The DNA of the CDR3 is TGTGCCAGCACTGAGACGGCGTACAATGAGCAGTTCTTC.

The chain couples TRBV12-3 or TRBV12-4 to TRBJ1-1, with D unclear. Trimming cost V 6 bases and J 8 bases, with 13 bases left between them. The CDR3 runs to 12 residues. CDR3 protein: CASSRQEVEAFF. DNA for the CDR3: TGTGCCAGCAGCCGTCAAGAGGTGGAAGCTTTCTTT.

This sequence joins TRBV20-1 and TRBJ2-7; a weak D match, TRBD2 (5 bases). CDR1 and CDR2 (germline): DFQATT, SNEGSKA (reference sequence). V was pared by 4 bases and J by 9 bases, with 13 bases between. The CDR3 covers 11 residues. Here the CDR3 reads CSANDYPGQYF. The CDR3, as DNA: TGCAGTGCTAACGACTATCCGGGGCAGTACTTC.

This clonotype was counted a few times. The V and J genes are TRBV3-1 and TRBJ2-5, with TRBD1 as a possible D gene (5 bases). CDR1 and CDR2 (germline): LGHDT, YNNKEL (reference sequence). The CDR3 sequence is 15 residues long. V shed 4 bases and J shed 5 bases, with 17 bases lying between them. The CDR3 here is CASSPISTVGETQYF. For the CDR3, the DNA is TGTGCCAGCAGCCCGATCTCGACAGTGGGCGAGACCCAGTACTTC.

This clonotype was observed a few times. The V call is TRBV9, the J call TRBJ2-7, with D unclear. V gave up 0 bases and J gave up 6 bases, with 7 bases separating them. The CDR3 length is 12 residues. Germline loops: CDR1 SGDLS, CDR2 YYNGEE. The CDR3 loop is CASSVGHSEQYF. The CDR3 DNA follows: TGTGCCAGCAGCGTAGGTCACTCCGAGCAGTACTTC.

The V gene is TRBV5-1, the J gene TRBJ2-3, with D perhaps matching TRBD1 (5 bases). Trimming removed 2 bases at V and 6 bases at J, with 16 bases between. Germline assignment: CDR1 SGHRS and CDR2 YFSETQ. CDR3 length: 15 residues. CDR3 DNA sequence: TGCGCCAGCAGCTTCACGACCGACTCAGGGGATACGCAGTATTTT. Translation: CASSFTTDSGDTQYF.

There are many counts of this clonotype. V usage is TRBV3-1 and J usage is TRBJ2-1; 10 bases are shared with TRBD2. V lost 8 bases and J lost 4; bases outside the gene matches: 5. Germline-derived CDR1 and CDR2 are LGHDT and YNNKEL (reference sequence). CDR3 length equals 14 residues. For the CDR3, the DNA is TGTGCCAGCTATAGCGGGGGGTCATACAATGAGCAGTTCTTC. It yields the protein CASYSGGSYNEQFF.

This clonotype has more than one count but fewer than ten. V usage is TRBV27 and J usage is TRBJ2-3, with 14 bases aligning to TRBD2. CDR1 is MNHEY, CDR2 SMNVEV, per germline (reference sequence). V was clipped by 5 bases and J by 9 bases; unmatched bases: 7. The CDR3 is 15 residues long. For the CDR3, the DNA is TGTGCCAGCAGTCTGACTAGCGGGGGGGCCTGGACGCAGTATTTT. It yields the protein CASSLTSGGAWTQYF.

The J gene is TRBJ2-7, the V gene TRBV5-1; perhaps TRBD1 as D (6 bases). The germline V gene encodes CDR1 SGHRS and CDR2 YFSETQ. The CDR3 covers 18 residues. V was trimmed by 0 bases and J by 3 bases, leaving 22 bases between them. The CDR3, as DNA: TGCGCCAGCAGCTTGGACCGCAGACAGGCTACAAACGGCTACGAGCAGTACTTC. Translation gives CASSLDRRQATNGYEQYF.

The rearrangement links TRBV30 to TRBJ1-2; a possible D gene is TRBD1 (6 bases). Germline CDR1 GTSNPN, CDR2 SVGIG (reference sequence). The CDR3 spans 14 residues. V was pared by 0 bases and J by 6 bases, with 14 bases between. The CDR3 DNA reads TGTGCCTGGAGTGTACTGCAGGGGACCCATGGCTACACCTTC. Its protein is CAWSVLQGTHGYTF.

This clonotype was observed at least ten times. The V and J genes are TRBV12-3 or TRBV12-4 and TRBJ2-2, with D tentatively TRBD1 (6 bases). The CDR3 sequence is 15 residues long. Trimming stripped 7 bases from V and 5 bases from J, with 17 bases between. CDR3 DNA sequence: TGTGCCAGCACCCAAACAGGGAAGGGGACCGGGGAGCTGTTTTTT. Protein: CASTQTGKGTGELFF.